This T cell receptor beta chain was obtained from a study of CD8+ T cells in alopecia areata (dated by TCRdb to 2016 to 2019). For the study in its entirety: The treated patients took part in an open-label pilot trial in which moderate-to-severe alopecia areata was treated with oral tofacitinib at 5 to 10 mg twice daily. The SALT score, which quantifies the percentage of affected scalp surface area, was used to measure disease severity in treated patients. Scalp clonality was compared across normal scalp (n=4), patchy alopecia areata scalp (n=8), and alopecia totalis/universalis scalp (n=8). RNA came from the PAXgene miRNA kit for fixed scalp, the miRNeasy kit for PBMCs, and the RNeasy kit for mouse skin. High-throughput TCRbeta sequencing was used to examine T cell clonal expansion in alopecia areata in both the C3H/HeJ mouse model and human patients. Patients on tofacitinib were biopsied at baseline and after 4 and 24 weeks of treatment, and several of the patients also had a later scalp biopsy. Patients stayed on tofacitinib for 6 to 18 months and then had 6 months of follow-up off drug so that delayed response and recurrence could be assessed. In humans, TCRbeta sequencing was performed on scalp tissue and on sorted CD4+ and CD8+ peripheral blood T cells from healthy controls and from patients with patchy or totalis/universalis alopecia areata. TCRbeta CDR3 regions were amplified by immunoSEQ multiplex PCR with 35 Vbeta forward and 13 Jbeta reverse primers.

Libraries were constructed by the immunoSEQ multiplex PCR assay. RNA was extracted from all samples and reverse transcribed into cDNA as template for TCR sequencing. First-strand cDNA was synthesized with SuperScript III using a 2:1 mix of oligo-dT and random hexamers. A synthetic immune receptor repertoire was used to gauge amplification bias, and whatever bias remained was removed computationally. Regarding the original processing steps: After raw reads were preprocessed to remove errors, the CDR3 was defined following IMGT conventions as running from the conserved cysteine to phenylalanine. Clonality was computed as 1 minus the Shannon entropy, with the entropy normalized by log2 of the number of productive unique TCRs. Whether each scalp clone was CD4 or CD8 was inferred by checking scalp TCRbeta sequences against the CD4 and CD8 repertoires from sorted blood. TCRdb took this table from immuneACCESS and kept in-frame rearrangements with V and J called. Such tables lack part of the clones; where checked against another copy, unresolved V genes explain under half of the gap, and the rest is unexplained. V and J calls and clone size are copied from that table; D and trimming were computed from the DNA. The sample yields 200,000 or so clones; roughly 64% were counted once. Approximately 5.1% of the sample lies in the top ten.

This sample's time point label indicates: 24 weeks on oral tofacitinib. What the treatment or condition label conveys for this sample: oral pan-JAK inhibitor, 5-10 mg twice daily. Peripheral blood and lesional scalp punch biopsies were obtained from patients with alopecia areata. PBMCs were isolated by density centrifugation and stained for CD3, CD4 and CD8, after which CD4+ and CD8+ T cells were sorted on a FACSAria. Findings and caveats that apply to the study as a whole: Scalp clonality and the number of expanded CD8+ clones among the top 100 scalp clones were significantly decreased by tofacitinib. Compared with normal scalp, lesional scalp had higher clonality and more expanded CD8+ clones, particularly in alopecia totalis/universalis, a pattern that suggests antigenic drive. The treated cohort was small, with a single nonresponder, so links between baseline CD8+ expansion and response need larger studies. Unlike mouse skin, which is dominated by gammadelta T cells, normal human skin has resident alphabeta T cells that are also sequenced, and this complicates analysis of the scalp TCR repertoire. Many expanded lesional clones were found to persist in scalp and blood during tofacitinib treatment, and relapse after treatment cessation may be partly explained by this persistence. Compared with mice, TCR sequences shared between patients were less clear, possibly partly because of HLA diversity across the patient population.

As regards this clone: What this receptor recognizes is not known. No base quality information exists; no much larger clone differs at one position.

Via the germline V gene, CDR1 is SQVTM and CDR2 ANQGSEA. Measured from the cysteine to the phenylalanine, the CDR3 is 13 residues long. Kept here is only the CDR3 DNA, which spans 39 bases and is read in frame from base 1. Between the V and J ends, shortened by 6 bases and 3 bases respectively, the junction contains 12 bases. The rearrangement combines TRBV29-1 with TRBJ1-5; the D gene is not confidently resolved. This sequence was found in a human donor with alopecia areata. Sequencing was performed on CD4+ T cells sorted from blood, taken at week 24, from a patient treated with tofacitinib. The nucleotide sequence is TGCAGCGTGGCGGAGAGAAACAATCAGCCCCAGCATTTT. Protein translation: CSVAERNNQPQHF.